This T cell receptor beta chain was observed in a study of shared clonotypes between healthy human individuals. From CD4+ cells came CD45RA+ naive and CD45RA-negative memory subsets. This clone has only one observation. Its antigen is undetermined. Study-wide points: Clonotypes which were not shared had lower generation probabilities than clonotypes that all four donors shared. Exclusively blood specimens were collected; tissue repertoires likely differ.

Assay: immunoSEQ multiplex PCR; the TCRdb copy retains only in-frame clones and omits some. The table shows fewer than 400,000 clones, with approximately 79% occurring only once. Trimming stripped 7 bases from V and 3 bases from J, with 6 bases between. There are 11 residues in the CDR3. Germline V gives CDR1 SNHLY, CDR2 FYNNEI. V gene TRBV2 combines with J gene TRBJ1-1, with D unclear. The clonotype comes from a man under 40 in good health. The sample comprised memory CD4+ T cells sorted from blood. Specified subset: CD45RA-negative fraction. CDR3 sequence: CASNGDTEAFF. Here the CDR3 DNA reads TGTGCCAGCAACGGAGACACTGAAGCTTTCTTT.